The rows below give T cell receptor beta chains drawn from one sample of a study of read filtering for tumor transcriptome and immune sequencing. TCRdb re-analysed the reads in MiXCR, keeping a single row per CDR3 protein. The profile covers 30,000 to 40,000 distinct CDR3 sequences, with about 14% appearing a single time and roughly 18% taken by the ten largest. The sample was a population of CD138-negative cells sorted from bone marrow. The receptors derive from a donor at least 40 years old with multiple myeloma. Both conserved end residues are part of each CDR3. D genes are given only for firm matches. Size values are once, few and many counts, or a class for expanded clones, and some rows have none.

clone size	V gene	D gene	J gene	CDR3 DNA	CDR3 protein
medium-sized	TRBV10-1	NA	TRBJ1-1	TGCGCCAGTACCAATGGCCCGTGGGGGACTGAAGCTTTCTTT	CASTNGPWGTEAFF
many	TRBV6-5	TRBD1	TRBJ2-6	TGTGCCACCGGGGGGACAGGGGGCTCTGGGGCCAACGTCCTGACTTTC	CATGGTGGSGANVLTF
many	TRBV7-2	TRBD1	TRBJ2-7	TGTGCCAGCAGACCTAGGCAGGGGGCGGGCGAGCAGTACTTC	CASRPRQGAGEQYF
many	TRBV20-1	NA	TRBJ2-2	TGCAGTGCTAGGGTTAGCGGGAACACCGGGGAGCTGTTTTTT	CSARVSGNTGELFF
many	TRBV12-3/TRBV12-4	NA	TRBJ1-5	TGTGCCAGCAGTTCAGGAGAGAATCAGCCCCAGCATTTT	CASSSGENQPQHF
few	TRBV3-1	TRBD1	TRBJ1-2	TGTGCCAGCAGCCAAGGAGGGGGCTTAGGCTACACCTTC	CASSQGGGLGYTF
few	TRBV5-5	NA	TRBJ2-2	TGTGCCAGCGACACGGGACAAGACACCGGGGAGCTGTTTTTT	CASDTGQDTGELFF
many	TRBV9	NA	TRBJ2-2	TGTGCCAGCAGTATCCGGGACGAGGGGACAAGCACCGGGGAGCTGTTTTTT	CASSIRDEGTSTGELFF
many	TRBV11-2	NA	TRBJ2-2	TGTGCCAGCTCCCGTTCGGGGGTAAACACCGGGGAGCTGTTTTTT	CASSRSGVNTGELFF
many	TRBV10-3	NA	TRBJ2-7	TGTGCCATCAGTGAGTCTCTAGGACAGATGGCGCCTAAAGCCCACGAGCAGTACTTC	CAISESLGQMAPKAHEQYF
many	TRBV7-2	TRBD1	TRBJ1-1	TGTGCCAGCAGCTCAACCGGGACAGGGGACACTGAAGCTTTCTTT	CASSSTGTGDTEAFF
few	TRBV20-1	TRBD1	TRBJ2-7	TGCAGTGCTAGGCCCGGGTCAGGGGGCTTCGAGCAGTACTTC	CSARPGSGGFEQYF
many	TRBV29-1	TRBD2	TRBJ2-3	TGCAGCATCTCCGGGACTACACAAGGCACAGATACGCAGTATTTT	CSISGTTQGTDTQYF
few	TRBV6-5	TRBD1	TRBJ2-1	TGTGCCAGCAGTTTGGACAGGGGGCAGGGTAATGAGCAGTTCTTC	CASSLDRGQGNEQFF
NA	TRBV4-3	NA	TRBJ1-6	TGCGCCAGCAGCCAAGATCGGGAATCACCCCTCCACTTT	CASSQDRESPLHF
many	TRBV3-1	TRBD1	TRBJ2-2	TGTGCCAGCAGCCAATATGGGACAGGGGGCTATGTCGGGGAGCTGTTTTTT	CASSQYGTGGYVGELFF
many	TRBV20-1	TRBD2	TRBJ2-3	TGCAGTGCTGGAGCCTTTAGCGGGGGAGGCACAGATACGCAGTATTTT	CSAGAFSGGGTDTQYF
many	TRBV7-9	NA	TRBJ2-7	TGTGCCAGCAGCTTTGCAGGGGCCTCCTACGAGCAGTACTTC	CASSFAGASYEQYF
few	TRBV5-1	NA	TRBJ1-6	TGCGCCAGCAGCTTGGTAGGGGGGGGGATCATCGATTCACCCCTCCACTTT	CASSLVGGGIIDSPLHF
many	TRBV27	TRBD1	TRBJ2-3	TGTGCCAGCAGTTTAAGAGGGGCCAGGGGGATAGATACGCAGTATTTT	CASSLRGARGIDTQYF
NA	TRBV20-1	NA	TRBJ2-7	TGCGGTGCTGAGACAGGATCGACCTCGGGACGGGGGGAGCAGTACTTC	CGAETGSTSGRGEQYF
many	TRBV7-3	NA	TRBJ2-1	TGTGCCAGCAGCCGAGAGGGGGGGGACCCATACAATGAGCAGTTCTTC	CASSREGGDPYNEQFF
many	TRBV10-3	TRBD1	TRBJ2-6	TGTGCCATCACAGGACAGGGAGATGGGGCCAACGTCCTGACTTTC	CAITGQGDGANVLTF
many	TRBV4-1	NA	TRBJ2-3	TGCGCCAGCAGCCAAGATGGGTCCACAGATACGCAGTATTTT	CASSQDGSTDTQYF
medium-sized	TRBV5-1	NA	TRBJ2-1	TGCGCCAGCAGCTTGAAGGGTTACAATGAGCAGTTCTTC	CASSLKGYNEQFF
many	TRBV6-6	TRBD2	TRBJ2-3	TGTGCCAGCAGTTACCCACTAGCGGGGGGAGGAGGAGATACGCAGTATTTT	CASSYPLAGGGGDTQYF
many	TRBV7-6	NA	TRBJ1-1	TGTGCCAGCAGCTTGATCTACTCAGAAGCTTTCTTT	CASSLIYSEAFF
many	TRBV7-9	NA	TRBJ2-6	TGTGCCAGCAGCGATACAGGGACTGGGGCCAACGTCCTGACTTTC	CASSDTGTGANVLTF
many	TRBV4-1	NA	TRBJ2-5	TGCGCCAGCAGACCCACACAGGCCCAAGAGACCCAGTACTTC	CASRPTQAQETQYF
many	TRBV4-1	TRBD2	TRBJ2-3	TGCGCCAGCAGCCAGGGCGGGGGGGCAGGTTCTACAGATACGCAGTATTTT	CASSQGGGAGSTDTQYF
many	TRBV12-3/TRBV12-4	NA	TRBJ1-1	TGTGCCAGCAGCACCACCGGACAGAACACTGAAGCTTTCTTT	CASSTTGQNTEAFF
NA	TRBV7-2	NA	TRBJ2-5	TGTGCCAGCACCCGAGGGGAGGAGACCCAGTACTTC	CASTRGEETQYF
many	TRBV10-3	TRBD2	TRBJ2-5	TGTGCCATCAGAGGGACTAGCGGGGGGGACGGGACCCAGTACTTC	CAIRGTSGGDGTQYF
many	TRBV5-4	TRBD1	TRBJ2-7	TGTGCCAGCAGCTTGCAGGGGGCTGAAGAGCAGTACTTC	CASSLQGAEEQYF
many	TRBV11-2	NA	TRBJ2-4	TGTGCCAGCAGCTCAACAGGGACTCCATACATTCAGTACTTC	CASSSTGTPYIQYF
many	TRBV20-1	NA	TRBJ2-7	TGCAGTGCTAGAATAGGATTTACGCACGAGCAGTACTTC	CSARIGFTHEQYF
many	TRBV2	NA	TRBJ1-4	TGTGCCAGCAGTGGGGCAGGGGAGCAAGAAAAACTGTTTTTT	CASSGAGEQEKLFF
NA	TRBV4-1	NA	TRBJ2-7	TGCGCCAGCAGCCAATTAGCCCGCACCTACGAGCAGTACTTC	CASSQLARTYEQYF
few	TRBV5-1	NA	TRBJ1-4	TGCGCCAGCAGCACGGGAGCTCGTCTAGGGGAAAAACTGTTTTTT	CASSTGARLGEKLFF
many	TRBV29-1	NA	TRBJ2-7	TGCAGCGTCGTGCAGGGAGCCTACGAGCAGTACTTC	CSVVQGAYEQYF
many	TRBV7-2	TRBD1	TRBJ1-4	TGTGCCAGCAGCAGGGGGCTAAATGAAAAACTGTTTTTT	CASSRGLNEKLFF
many	TRBV2	TRBD2	TRBJ2-7	TGTGCCAGCAGGGAAACTAGCGGGGGCTACGAGCAGTATTTC	CASRETSGGYEQYF
NA	TRBV5-1	NA	TRBJ1-1	TGCGCCAGTTCCCGGACTGCCAACACTGAAGCTTTCTTT	CASSRTANTEAFF
many	TRBV12-5	TRBD2	TRBJ2-1	TGTGCTAGTGGTCGATCGGGGGGGTACAATGAGCAGTTCTTC	CASGRSGGYNEQFF
many	TRBV7-2	TRBD1	TRBJ2-3	TGTGCCAGCAGCGTTACAGGGGGCTGGAGCACAGATACGCAGTATTTT	CASSVTGGWSTDTQYF
NA	TRBV28	NA	TRBJ2-1	TGTGCCAGCAGGGAAAAGCGAGGGGGGGACAATGAGCAGTTCTTC	CASREKRGGDNEQFF
many	TRBV28	NA	TRBJ1-5	NA	CASSFGEGMGNQPQHF
few	TRBV6-6	NA	TRBJ1-1	TGTGCCAGCAAACCATCCGACAGAGGGGTGAACACTGAAGCTTTCTTT	CASKPSDRGVNTEAFF
many	TRBV9	TRBD2	TRBJ2-1	TGTGCCAGCAGCGGGACTAGCGGACCCTACAATGAGCAGTTCTTC	CASSGTSGPYNEQFF
NA	TRBV3-1	TRBD1	TRBJ1-1	TGTGCCAGCGGCCCGAGTCAGGGGGAAGCCTTCTTT	CASGPSQGEAFF
many	TRBV4-3	TRBD2	TRBJ2-3	TGCGCCAGCAGCCCCATAGCGGGTAGCACAGATACGCAGTATTTT	CASSPIAGSTDTQYF
many	TRBV6-5	NA	TRBJ2-2	TGTGCCAGCAGGTGGTTGCAGGGTCATGCCGGGGAGCTGTTTTTT	CASRWLQGHAGELFF
many	TRBV20-1	NA	TRBJ2-7	TGCAGTGCTAAGCGCGAGGTCCACGAGCAGTACTTC	CSAKREVHEQYF